The clone carrying this T cell receptor beta chain was observed once. This record comes from a study of blood T cell repertoires in COVID-19. Sequencing used immunoSEQ multiplex PCR; TCRdb keeps in-frame clones, though not all of them. This sample has under 150,000 clones, with 80% to 90% found just once. This TCR came from a man aged 40-50 years with acute COVID-19. The sequencing input was PBMCs or T cells enriched from blood (not recorded which).

The CDR3 here is CASSANRQGSGANVLTF. The CDR3 nucleotides are TGTGCCAGCAGCGCAAACAGACAGGGGTCTGGGGCCAACGTCCTGACTTTC. The chain recombines TRBV9 with TRBJ2-6, with 8 bases that match TRBD1. The germline gives CDR1 SGDLS, CDR2 YYNGEE. The CDR3 has 17 amino acids. V gave up 3 bases and J gave up 1 base; unmatched junction bases: 6. Variable domain in full (rest from reference TRBV9 and TRBJ2-6): DSGVTQTPKHLITATGQRVTLRCSPRSGDLSVYWYQQSLDQGLQFLIQYYNGEERAKGNILERFSAQQFPDLHSELNLSSLELGDSALYFCASSANRQGSGANVLTFGAGSRLTVL.